Listed below are T cell receptor beta chains from one sample, sequenced in a study of blood T cells in healthy people across ages. Using its own MiXCR run on the 5' RACE reads, TCRdb lists one record per CDR3 protein. The data contain about 970,000 distinct CDR3 sequences, roughly half of them singletons. Sequencing input: blood. All receptors come from a woman between 55 and 75 years old in good health. CDR3s include the opening cysteine and the closing phenylalanine or tryptophan. D genes are given only for firm matches. Not all rows give a size; the values are once, few, many and, for expanded clones, a class.

>TRBJ2-6|TRBV9|-|TRBD1
TGTGCCAGCAGGGGGACAGGCGACCTGACTTTC
CASRGTGDLTF
>TRBJ1-2|TRBV13|-|TRBD1
TGTGCCAGCAGCTCGCTACAGGGGGCGGGTGGCGGCTACACCTTC
CASSSLQGAGGGYTF
>TRBJ2-7|TRBV11-2|-|-
TGTGCCAGCAGCCCCTCATCCAGCTGGAGCTCCTACGAGCAGTACTTC
CASSPSSSWSSYEQYF
>TRBJ1-2|TRBV4-2|-|-
TGTGCCAGCAGCCAAGATCCCAGGGACTATGGCTACACCTTC
CASSQDPRDYGYTF
>TRBJ2-1|TRBV20-1|few|-
TGCAGTGCTACCGCCGACTATGAGAACGATGAGCAGTTCTTC
CSATADYENDEQFF
>TRBJ2-3|TRBV4-1|few|TRBD2
TGCGCCAGCAGCCAAGGGACTAGCGGGATAACGCAGTATTTT
CASSQGTSGITQYF
>TRBJ2-3|TRBV5-6|-|TRBD2
TGTGCCAGCAGCATAGGGGGACTAGCGGTCACAGATACGCAGTATTTT
CASSIGGLAVTDTQYF
>TRBJ2-7|TRBV28|once|-
TGTGCCAGCAACCTTCCGCCCCACGAGCAGTACTTC
CASNLPPHEQYF
>TRBJ1-4|TRBV4-1|-|-
TGCGCCAGCAGCCAAGAGGAAGGGATGTTGGCAACTAATGAAAAACTGTTTTTT
CASSQEEGMLATNEKLFF
>TRBJ2-3|TRBV6-2/TRBV6-3|-|-
TGTGCCAGCTTGGGAACCACAGATACGCAGTATTTT
CASLGTTDTQYF
>TRBJ1-5|TRBV5-6|-|-
TGTGCCAGCAGCTCCGGTGGGGGGAGCAATCAGCCCCAGCATTTT
CASSSGGGSNQPQHF
>TRBJ2-7|TRBV12-3/TRBV12-4|-|TRBD2
TGTGCCAGCACTCGAGGTTGGACTAGTCCAGGCGAGCAGTACTTC
CASTRGWTSPGEQYF
>TRBJ1-2|TRBV12-3/TRBV12-4|-|TRBD1
TGTGCCAGCAGTGGACCGGGACAGGGAGCGCTTTATGGCTACACCTTC
CASSGPGQGALYGYTF
>TRBJ2-5|TRBV28|few|TRBD2
TGTGCCAGCAGGGAGAGCGGGAGGGGAGAGACCCAGTACTTC
CASRESGRGETQYF
>TRBJ2-7|TRBV28|few|-
TGTGCCAGCAGTTCCATTTCCGGGACGGACTTTGGGGAGCAGTACTTC
CASSSISGTDFGEQYF
>TRBJ2-1|TRBV5-1|-|-
TGCGCCAGCAGCGATCTAAGGTCCTACAATGAGCAGTTCTTC
CASSDLRSYNEQFF
>TRBJ2-7|TRBV7-9|-|TRBD2
TGTGCCAGCAGCTTTCCTACTAGCGCCCACAATGAGCAGTACTTC
CASSFPTSAHNEQYF
>TRBJ1-1|TRBV13|few|-
TGTGCCAGCAGCTTAGCTCAGGGAGGTAACACTGAAGCTTTCTTT
CASSLAQGGNTEAFF
>TRBJ1-1|TRBV2|-|-
TGTGCCAGCAGGGACTTCGAAGCTTTCTTT
CASRDFEAFF
>TRBJ2-7|TRBV20-1|-|-
TGCAGTGCTAGTGACCCCACGGAGGGATTCTACGAGCAGTACTTC
CSASDPTEGFYEQYF
>TRBJ2-5|TRBV4-1|many|-
TGCGCCAGCAGCCATCCCCAAGAGACCCAGTACTTC
CASSHPQETQYF
>TRBJ2-1|TRBV4-2|-|TRBD2
TGTGCCAGCAGCCACGAGGGGACTAGCGGGCGGCATGAGCAGTTCTTC
CASSHEGTSGRHEQFF
>TRBJ2-3|TRBV12-3/TRBV12-4|few|TRBD2
TGTGCCAGCAGTTATAGCGGGAGGGGTAGCACAGATACGCAGTATTTT
CASSYSGRGSTDTQYF
>TRBJ2-3|TRBV6-1|-|-
TGTGCCAGCCTAGGCACAGATACGCAGTATTTT
CASLGTDTQYF
>TRBJ2-4|TRBV5-1|-|TRBD2
TGCGCCGGCAGCTTGGGACTGCGGGAGGCCGGGCAGTACTTC
CAGSLGLREAGQYF
>TRBJ2-1|TRBV4-1|few|TRBD1
TGCGCCAGCAGCCAAGGGACAGGGGCTCTCAATGAGCAGTTCTTC
CASSQGTGALNEQFF
>TRBJ2-3|TRBV20-1|-|-
TGCAGTGCTAGGTCCGGGGGCACAGATACGCAGTATTTT
CSARSGGTDTQYF
>TRBJ1-2|TRBV6-2/TRBV6-3|-|-
TGTGCCGTAAGGGAGGCGGGTGGCTACACCTTC
CAVREAGGYTF
>TRBJ2-5|TRBV4-2|-|-
TGTGCCAGCAGCCAAGAAGTAGCGGAAGAGACCCAGTACTTC
CASSQEVAEETQYF
>TRBJ1-2|TRBV15|-|TRBD1
TGTGCCACCAGCGATACCGGGGACAGGGTTAGGGGCTATGGCTACACCTTC
CATSDTGDRVRGYGYTF